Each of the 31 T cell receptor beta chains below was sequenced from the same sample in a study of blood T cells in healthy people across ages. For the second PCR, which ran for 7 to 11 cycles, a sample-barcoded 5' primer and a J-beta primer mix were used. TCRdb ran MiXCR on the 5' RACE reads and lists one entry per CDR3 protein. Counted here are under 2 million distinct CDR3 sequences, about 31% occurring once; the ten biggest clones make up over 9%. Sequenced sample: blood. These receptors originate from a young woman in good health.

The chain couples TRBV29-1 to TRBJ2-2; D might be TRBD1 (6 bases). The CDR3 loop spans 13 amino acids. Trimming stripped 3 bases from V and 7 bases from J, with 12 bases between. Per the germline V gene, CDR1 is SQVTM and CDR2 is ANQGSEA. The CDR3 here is CSVDRRGGGELFF. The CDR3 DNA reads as TGCAGCGTTGACCGCAGGGGTGGCGGGGAGCTGTTTTTT.

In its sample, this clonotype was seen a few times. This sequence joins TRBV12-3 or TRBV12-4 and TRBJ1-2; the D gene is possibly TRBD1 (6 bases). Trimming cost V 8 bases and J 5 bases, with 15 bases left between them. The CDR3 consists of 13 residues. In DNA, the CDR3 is TGTGCCAGCTCTAACACAGGGTTATATGGCTACACCTTC. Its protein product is CASSNTGLYGYTF.

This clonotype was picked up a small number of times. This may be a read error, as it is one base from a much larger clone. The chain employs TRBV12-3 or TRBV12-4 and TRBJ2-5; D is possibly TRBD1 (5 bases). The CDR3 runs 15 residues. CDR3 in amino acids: CASSFSRAQQEAQYF. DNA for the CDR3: TGTGCCAGCAGTTTCTCCAGGGCCCAACAAGAGGCCCAGTACTTC.

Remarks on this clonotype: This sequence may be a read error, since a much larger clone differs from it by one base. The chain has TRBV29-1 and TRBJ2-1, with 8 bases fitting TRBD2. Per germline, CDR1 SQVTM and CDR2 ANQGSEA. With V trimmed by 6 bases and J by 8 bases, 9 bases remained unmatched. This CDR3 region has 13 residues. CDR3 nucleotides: TGCAGCGTCGCTGGGCCAGCGGGGGATGAGCAGTTCTTC. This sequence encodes CSVAGPAGDEQFF.

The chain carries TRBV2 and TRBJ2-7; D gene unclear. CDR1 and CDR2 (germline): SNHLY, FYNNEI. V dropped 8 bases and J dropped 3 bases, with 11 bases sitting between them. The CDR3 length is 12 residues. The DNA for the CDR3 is TGTGCCAGCCAGGCGATCTTCTACGAGCAGTACTTC. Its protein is CASQAIFYEQYF.

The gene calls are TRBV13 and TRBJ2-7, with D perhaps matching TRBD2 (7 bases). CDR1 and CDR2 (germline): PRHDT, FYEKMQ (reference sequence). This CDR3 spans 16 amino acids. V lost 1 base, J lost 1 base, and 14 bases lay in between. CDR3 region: CASSLEGGGKSYEQYF. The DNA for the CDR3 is TGTGCCAGCAGCTTAGAGGGGGGGGGCAAGTCCTACGAGCAGTACTTC.

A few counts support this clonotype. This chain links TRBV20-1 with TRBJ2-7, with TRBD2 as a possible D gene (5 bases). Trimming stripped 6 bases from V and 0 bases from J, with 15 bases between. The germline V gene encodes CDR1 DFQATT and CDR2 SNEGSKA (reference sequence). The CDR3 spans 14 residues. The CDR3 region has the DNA TGCAGTGCCGCGCCGTCAGCGGTCTCCTACGAGCAGTACTTC. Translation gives CSAAPSAVSYEQYF.

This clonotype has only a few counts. The CDR3: CASSPLAGTRYNEQFF. CDR3 in DNA: TGTGCCAGCAGCCCCTTAGCGGGGACCCGCTACAATGAGCAGTTCTTC. The chain employs TRBV7-9 and TRBJ2-1; 8 positions agree with TRBD2. Per the germline V gene, CDR1 is SEHNR and CDR2 is FQNEAQ (reference sequence). This CDR3 has 16 amino acids. Unmatched junction bases numbered 9, after V lost 5 bases and J lost 3 bases.

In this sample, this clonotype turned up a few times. This CDR3 is CASSQLGGMNTGELFF. The CDR3 nucleotides read TGTGCCAGCAGCCAGCTCGGGGGGATGAACACCGGGGAGCTGTTTTTT. The rearrangement uses TRBV3-1 and TRBJ2-2, with TRBD2 identical over 7 bases. The germline V gene has CDR1 LGHDT and CDR2 YNNKEL (reference sequence). The CDR3 contains 16 residues. V dropped 3 bases and J dropped 1; count of bases not matched to a gene: 5.

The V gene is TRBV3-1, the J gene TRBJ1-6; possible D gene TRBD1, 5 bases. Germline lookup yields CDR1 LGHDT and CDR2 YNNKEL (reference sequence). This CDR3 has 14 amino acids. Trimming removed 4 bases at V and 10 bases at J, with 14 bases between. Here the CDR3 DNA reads TGTGCCAGCAGCCCCCAGGGAGGACGCTCACCCCTCCACTTT. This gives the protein CASSPQGGRSPLHF.

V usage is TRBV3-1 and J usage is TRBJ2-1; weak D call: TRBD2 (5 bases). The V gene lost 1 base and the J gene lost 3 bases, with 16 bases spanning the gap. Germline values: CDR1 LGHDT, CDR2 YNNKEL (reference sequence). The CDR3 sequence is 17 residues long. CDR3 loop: CASSQGAPGSYYNEQFF. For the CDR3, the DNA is TGTGCCAGCAGCCAAGGGGCGCCGGGGTCCTACTACAATGAGCAGTTCTTC.

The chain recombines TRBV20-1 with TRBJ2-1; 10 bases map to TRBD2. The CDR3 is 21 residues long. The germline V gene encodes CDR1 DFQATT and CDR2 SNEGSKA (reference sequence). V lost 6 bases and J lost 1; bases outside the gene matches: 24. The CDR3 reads CSASGPREREGLIGSYNEQFF. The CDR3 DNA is TGCAGTGCCTCTGGCCCCCGGGAGCGGGAGGGACTAATTGGATCCTACAATGAGCAGTTCTTC.

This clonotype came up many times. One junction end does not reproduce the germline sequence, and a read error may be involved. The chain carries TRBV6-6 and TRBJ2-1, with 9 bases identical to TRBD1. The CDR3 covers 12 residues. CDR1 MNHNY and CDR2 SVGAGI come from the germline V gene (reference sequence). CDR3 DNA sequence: TGTGCCAGCAGTTCCAAGGGACAGGGAGCGGTCTTC. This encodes CASSSKGQGAVF.

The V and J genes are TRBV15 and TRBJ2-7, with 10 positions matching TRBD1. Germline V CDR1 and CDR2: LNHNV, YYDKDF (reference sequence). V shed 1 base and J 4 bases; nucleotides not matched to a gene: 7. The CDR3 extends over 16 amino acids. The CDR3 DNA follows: TGTGCCACCAGCAGAGTGGCCGGGACAGGGGTTTACGAGCAGTACTTC. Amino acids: CATSRVAGTGVYEQYF.

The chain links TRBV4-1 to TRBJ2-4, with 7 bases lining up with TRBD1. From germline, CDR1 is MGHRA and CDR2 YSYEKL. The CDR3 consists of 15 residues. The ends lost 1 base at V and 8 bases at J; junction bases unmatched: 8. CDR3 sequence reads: CASSQVQGLWDIQYF. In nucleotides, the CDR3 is TGCGCCAGCAGCCAAGTACAGGGGTTGTGGGACATTCAGTACTTC.

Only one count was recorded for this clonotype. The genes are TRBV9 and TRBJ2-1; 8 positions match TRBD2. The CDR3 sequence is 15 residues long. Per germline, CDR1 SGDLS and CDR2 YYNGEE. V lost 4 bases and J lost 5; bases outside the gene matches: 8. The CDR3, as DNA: TGTGCCAGCAGCCCCCGGGGGGGCCCAAACAATGAGCAGTTCTTC. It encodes CASSPRGGPNNEQFF.

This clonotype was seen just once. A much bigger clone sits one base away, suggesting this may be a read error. CDR3 DNA: TGTGCCGGCAGCGTAGAAGGGTCCGAGCAGTACTTC. Encoded protein: CAGSVEGSEQYF. The genes are TRBV9 and TRBJ2-7; D remains ambiguous. Germline loops: CDR1 SGDLS, CDR2 YYNGEE. This CDR3 comprises 12 residues.

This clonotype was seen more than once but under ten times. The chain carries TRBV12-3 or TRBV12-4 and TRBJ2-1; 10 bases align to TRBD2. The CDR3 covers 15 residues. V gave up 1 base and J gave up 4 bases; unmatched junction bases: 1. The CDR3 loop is CASSLGSGRYNEQFF. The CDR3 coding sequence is TGTGCCAGCAGTTTAGGTAGCGGGAGGTACAATGAGCAGTTCTTC.

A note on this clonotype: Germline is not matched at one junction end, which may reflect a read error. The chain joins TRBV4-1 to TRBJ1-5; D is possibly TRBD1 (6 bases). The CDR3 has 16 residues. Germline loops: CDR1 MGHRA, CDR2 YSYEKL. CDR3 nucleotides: TGCGCCAGCAGTCAAGGCGAACTACAGGGCTTCCAGCCCCAGCATTTT. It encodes CASSQGELQGFQPQHF.

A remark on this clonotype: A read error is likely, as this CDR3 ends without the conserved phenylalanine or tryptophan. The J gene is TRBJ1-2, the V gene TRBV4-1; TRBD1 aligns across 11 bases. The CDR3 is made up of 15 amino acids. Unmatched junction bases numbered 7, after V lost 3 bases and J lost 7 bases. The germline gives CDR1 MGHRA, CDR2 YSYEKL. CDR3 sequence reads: CASSQMDRGLSGYTC. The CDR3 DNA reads TGCGCCAGCAGCCAGATGGACAGGGGGCTAAGTGGCTACACCTGC.

As DNA, the CDR3 is TGTGCCAGCAGTTTTACACAGAGCACAGATACGCAGTATTTT. Translated, it gives CASSFTQSTDTQYF. V and J are TRBV12-3 or TRBV12-4 and TRBJ2-3; no clear D gene. The CDR3 extends over 14 amino acids. V shed 3 bases and J shed 0 bases, with 7 bases lying between them.

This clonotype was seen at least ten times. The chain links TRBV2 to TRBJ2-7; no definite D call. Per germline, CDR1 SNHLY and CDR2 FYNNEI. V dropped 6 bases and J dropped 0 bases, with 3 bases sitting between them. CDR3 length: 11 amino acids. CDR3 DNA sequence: TGTGCCAGCAGGATCTCCTACGAGCAGTACTTC. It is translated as CASRISYEQYF. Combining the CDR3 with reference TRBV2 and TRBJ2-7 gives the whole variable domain EPEVTQTPSHQVTQMGQEVILRCVPISNHLYFYWYRQILGQKVEFLVSFYNNEISEKSEIFDDQFSVERPDGSNFTLKIRSTKLEDSAMYFCASRISYEQYFGPGTRLTVT.

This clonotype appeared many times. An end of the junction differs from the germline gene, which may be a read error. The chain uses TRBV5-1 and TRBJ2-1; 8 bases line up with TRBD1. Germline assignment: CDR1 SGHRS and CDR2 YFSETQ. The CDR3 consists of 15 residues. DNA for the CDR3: TGTGCCAGCAGCCCCGGACAGGGCCCCTACAATGAGCAGTTCTTC. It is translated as CASSPGQGPYNEQFF. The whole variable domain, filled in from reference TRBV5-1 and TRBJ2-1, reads KAGVTQTPRYLIKTRGQQVTLSCSPISGHRSVSWYQQTPGQGLQFLFEYFSETQRNKGNFPGRFSGRQFSNSRSEMNVSTLELGDSALYLCASSPGQGPYNEQFFGPGTRLTVL.

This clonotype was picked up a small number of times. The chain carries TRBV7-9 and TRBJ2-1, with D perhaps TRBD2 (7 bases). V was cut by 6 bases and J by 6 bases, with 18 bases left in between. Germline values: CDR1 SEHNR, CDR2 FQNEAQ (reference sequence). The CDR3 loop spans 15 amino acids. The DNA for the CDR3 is TGTGCCAGCAGATTGGGTGCGGGGGCCGTCAATGAGCAGTTCTTC. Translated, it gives CASRLGAGAVNEQFF.

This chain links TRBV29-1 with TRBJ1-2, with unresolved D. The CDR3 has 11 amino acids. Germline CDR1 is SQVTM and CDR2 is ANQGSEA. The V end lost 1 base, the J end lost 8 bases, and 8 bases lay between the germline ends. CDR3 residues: CSVEVREGYTF. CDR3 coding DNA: TGCAGCGTTGAAGTGCGGGAAGGCTACACCTTC.

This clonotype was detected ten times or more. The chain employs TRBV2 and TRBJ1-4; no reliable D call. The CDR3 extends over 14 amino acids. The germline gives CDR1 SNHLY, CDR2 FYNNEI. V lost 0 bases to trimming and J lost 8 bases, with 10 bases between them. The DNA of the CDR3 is TGTGCCAGCAGTGAAGCGTTGGATAAGGAAAAACTGTTTTTT. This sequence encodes CASSEALDKEKLFF.

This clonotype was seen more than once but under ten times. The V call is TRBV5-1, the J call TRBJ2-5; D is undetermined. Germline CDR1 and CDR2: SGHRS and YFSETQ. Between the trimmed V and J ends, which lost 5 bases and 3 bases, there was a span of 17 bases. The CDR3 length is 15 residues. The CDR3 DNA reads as TGCGCCAGCAGTCTTTCCGGGCCAGCCGAAGAGACCCAGTACTTC. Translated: CASSLSGPAEETQYF.

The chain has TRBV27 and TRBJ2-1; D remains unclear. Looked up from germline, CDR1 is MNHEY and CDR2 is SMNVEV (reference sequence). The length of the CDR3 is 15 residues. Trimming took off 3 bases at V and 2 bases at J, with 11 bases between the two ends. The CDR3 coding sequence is TGTGCCAGCAGTTTTCGGCTTACCGCCTACAATGAGCAGTTCTTC. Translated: CASSFRLTAYNEQFF.

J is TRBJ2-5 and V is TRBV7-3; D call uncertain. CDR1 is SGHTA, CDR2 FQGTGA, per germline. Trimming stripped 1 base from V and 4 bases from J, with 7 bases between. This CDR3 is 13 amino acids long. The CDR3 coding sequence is TGTGCCAGCAGCTTAATTGAAGGAGAGACCCAGTACTTC. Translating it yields CASSLIEGETQYF.

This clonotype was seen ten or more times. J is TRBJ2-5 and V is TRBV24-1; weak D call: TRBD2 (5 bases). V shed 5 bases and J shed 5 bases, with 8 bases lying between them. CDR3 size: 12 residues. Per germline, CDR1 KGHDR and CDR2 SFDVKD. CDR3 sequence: CATSAGGETQYF. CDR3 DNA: TGTGCCACCAGTGCGGGCGGGGAGACCCAGTACTTC.

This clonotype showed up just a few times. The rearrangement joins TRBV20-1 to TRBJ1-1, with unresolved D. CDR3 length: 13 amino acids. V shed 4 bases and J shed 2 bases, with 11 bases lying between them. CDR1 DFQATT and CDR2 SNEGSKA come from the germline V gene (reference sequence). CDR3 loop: CSANSEINTEAFF. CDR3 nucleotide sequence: TGCAGTGCTAATAGCGAAATTAACACTGAAGCTTTCTTT.